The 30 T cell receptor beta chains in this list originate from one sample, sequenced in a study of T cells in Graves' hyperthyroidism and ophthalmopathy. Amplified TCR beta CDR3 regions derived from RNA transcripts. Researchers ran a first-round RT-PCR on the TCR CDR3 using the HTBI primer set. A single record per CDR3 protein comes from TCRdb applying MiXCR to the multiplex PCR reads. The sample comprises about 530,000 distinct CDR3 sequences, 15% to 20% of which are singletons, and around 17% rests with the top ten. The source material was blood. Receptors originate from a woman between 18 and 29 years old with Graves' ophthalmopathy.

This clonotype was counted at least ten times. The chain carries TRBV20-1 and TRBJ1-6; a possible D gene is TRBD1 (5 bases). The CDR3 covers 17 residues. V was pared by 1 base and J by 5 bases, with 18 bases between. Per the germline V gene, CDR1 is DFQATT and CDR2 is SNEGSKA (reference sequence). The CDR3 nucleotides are TGCAGTGCTAGAGCCACGGCGTCAGGGTCCAATAATTCACCCCTCCACTTT. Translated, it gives CSARATASGSNNSPLHF.

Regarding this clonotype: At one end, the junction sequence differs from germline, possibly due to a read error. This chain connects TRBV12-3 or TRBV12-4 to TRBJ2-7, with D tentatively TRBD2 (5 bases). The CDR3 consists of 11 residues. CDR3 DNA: TGTGGCAGCAGGACGGGGTACGAGCAGTACTTC. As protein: CGSRTGYEQYF.

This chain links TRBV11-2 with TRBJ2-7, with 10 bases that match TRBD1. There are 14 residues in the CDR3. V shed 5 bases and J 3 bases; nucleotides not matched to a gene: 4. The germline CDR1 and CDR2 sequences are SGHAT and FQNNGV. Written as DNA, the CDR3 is TGTGCCAGCAGCATCGGGACAGGGGACTACGAGCAGTACTTC. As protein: CASSIGTGDYEQYF.

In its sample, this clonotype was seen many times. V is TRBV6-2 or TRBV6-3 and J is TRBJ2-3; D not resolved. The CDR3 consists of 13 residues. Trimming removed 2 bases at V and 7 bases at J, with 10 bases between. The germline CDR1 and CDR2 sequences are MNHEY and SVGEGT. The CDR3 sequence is CASSYALENTQYF. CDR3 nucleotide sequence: TGTGCCAGCAGTTACGCCCTCGAGAATACGCAGTATTTT.

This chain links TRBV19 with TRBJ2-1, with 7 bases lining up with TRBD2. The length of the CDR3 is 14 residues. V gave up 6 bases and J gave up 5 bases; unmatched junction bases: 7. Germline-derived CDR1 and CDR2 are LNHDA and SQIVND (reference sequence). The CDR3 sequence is CASRETSKNNEQFF. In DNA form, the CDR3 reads TGTGCCAGTAGGGAGACTAGCAAAAACAATGAGCAGTTCTTC.

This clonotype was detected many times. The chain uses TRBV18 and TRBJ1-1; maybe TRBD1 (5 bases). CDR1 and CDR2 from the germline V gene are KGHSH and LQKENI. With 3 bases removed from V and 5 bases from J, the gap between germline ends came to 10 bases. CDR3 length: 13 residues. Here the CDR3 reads CASSPGAGTEAFF. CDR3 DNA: TGTGCCAGCTCACCGGGAGCAGGGACTGAAGCTTTCTTT.

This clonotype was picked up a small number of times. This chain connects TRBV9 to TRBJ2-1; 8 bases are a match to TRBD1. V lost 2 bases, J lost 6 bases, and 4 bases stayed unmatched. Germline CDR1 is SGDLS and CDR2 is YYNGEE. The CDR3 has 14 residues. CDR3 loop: CASSVAGGINEQFF. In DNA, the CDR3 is TGTGCCAGCAGCGTGGCAGGGGGCATCAATGAGCAGTTCTTC.

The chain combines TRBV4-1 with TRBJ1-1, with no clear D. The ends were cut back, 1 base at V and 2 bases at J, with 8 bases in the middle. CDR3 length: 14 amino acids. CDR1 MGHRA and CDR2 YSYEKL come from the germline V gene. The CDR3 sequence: CASSQVFGNTEAFF. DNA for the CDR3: TGCGCCAGCAGCCAAGTCTTCGGTAACACTGAAGCTTTCTTT.

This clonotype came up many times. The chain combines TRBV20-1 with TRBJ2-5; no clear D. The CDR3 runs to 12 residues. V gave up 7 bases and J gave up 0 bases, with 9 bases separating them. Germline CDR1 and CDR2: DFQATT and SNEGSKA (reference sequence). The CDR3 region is CSGVENQETQYF. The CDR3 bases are TGCAGTGGCGTCGAAAACCAAGAGACCCAGTACTTC.

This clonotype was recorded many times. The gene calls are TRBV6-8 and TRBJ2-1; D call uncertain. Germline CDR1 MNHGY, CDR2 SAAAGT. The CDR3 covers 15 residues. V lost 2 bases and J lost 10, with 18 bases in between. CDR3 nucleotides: TGTGCCAGCAGTTACCAATTACACGGCGTCGACGAGCAGTTCTTC. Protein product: CASSYQLHGVDEQFF.

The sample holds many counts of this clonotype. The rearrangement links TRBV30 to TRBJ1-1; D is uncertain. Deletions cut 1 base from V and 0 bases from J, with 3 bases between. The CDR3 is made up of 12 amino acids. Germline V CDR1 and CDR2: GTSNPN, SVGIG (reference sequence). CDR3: CAWSGVNTEAFF. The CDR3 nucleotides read TGTGCCTGGAGTGGCGTGAACACTGAAGCTTTCTTT. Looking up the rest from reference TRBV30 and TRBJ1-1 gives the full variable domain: SQTIHQWPATLVQPVGSPLSLECTVEGTSNPNLYWYRQAAGRGLQLLFYSVGIGQISSEVPQNLSASRPQDRQFILSSKKLLLSDSGFYLCAWSGVNTEAFFGQGTRLTVV.

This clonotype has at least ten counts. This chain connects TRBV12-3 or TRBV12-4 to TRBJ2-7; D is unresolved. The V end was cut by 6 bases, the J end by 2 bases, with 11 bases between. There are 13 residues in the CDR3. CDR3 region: CASSPGRPYEQYF. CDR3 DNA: TGTGCCAGCAGCCCCGGACGCCCCTACGAGCAGTACTTC.

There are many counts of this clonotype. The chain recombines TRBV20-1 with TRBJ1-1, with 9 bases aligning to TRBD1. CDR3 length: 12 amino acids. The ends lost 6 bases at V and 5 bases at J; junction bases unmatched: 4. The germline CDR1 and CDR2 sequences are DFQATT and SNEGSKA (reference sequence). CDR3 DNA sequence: TGCAGTGCCAGGACAGGGGAAACTGAAGCTTTCTTT. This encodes CSARTGETEAFF.

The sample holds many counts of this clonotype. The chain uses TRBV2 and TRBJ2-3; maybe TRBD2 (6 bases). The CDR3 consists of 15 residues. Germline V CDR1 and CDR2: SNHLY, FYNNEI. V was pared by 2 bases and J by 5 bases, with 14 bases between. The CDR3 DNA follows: TGTGCCAGCAGTGAACAGGCGGGGAGTTTAGATACGCAGTATTTT. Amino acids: CASSEQAGSLDTQYF.

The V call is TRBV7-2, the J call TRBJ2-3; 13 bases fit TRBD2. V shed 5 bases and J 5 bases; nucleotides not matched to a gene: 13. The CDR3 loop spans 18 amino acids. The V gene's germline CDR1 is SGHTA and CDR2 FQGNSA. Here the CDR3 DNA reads TGTGCCAGCAGCATGAGAACTAGCGGGGGGGCCGGAGGAGATACGCAGTATTTT. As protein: CASSMRTSGGAGGDTQYF.

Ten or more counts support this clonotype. CDR3 region: CASTPGSSTDTQYF. CDR3 sequence (DNA): TGTGCCAGCACCCCGGGGTCTAGCACAGATACGCAGTATTTT. This rearrangement joins TRBV7-2 to TRBJ2-3, with D maybe TRBD2 (5 bases). CDR3 size: 14 residues. V was cut by 7 bases and J by 0 bases, with 11 bases left in between. Germline V CDR1 and CDR2: SGHTA, FQGNSA. Looking up the rest from reference TRBV7-2 and TRBJ2-3 gives the full variable domain: GAGVSQSPSNKVTEKGKDVELRCDPISGHTALYWYRQSLGQGLEFLIYFQGNSAPDKSGLPSDRFSAERTGGSVSTLTIQRTQQEDSAVYLCASTPGSSTDTQYFGPGTRLTVL.

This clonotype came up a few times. CDR3 sequence (DNA): TGTGCCAGCAGCCTTGGGCATGGAAACACCATATATTTT. Translating gives CASSLGHGNTIYF. The chain has TRBV12-3 or TRBV12-4 and TRBJ1-3, with D uncertain. The CDR3 loop spans 13 amino acids. V dropped 6 bases and J dropped 3 bases, with 9 bases sitting between them.

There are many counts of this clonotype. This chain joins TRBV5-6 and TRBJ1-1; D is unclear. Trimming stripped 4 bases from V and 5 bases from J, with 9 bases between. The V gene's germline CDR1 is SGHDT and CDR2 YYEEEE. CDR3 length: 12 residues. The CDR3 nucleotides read TGTGCCAGCAGCATCCTGGGGACTGAAGCTTTCTTT. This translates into CASSILGTEAFF. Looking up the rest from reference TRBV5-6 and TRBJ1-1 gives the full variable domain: DAGVTQSPTHLIKTRGQQVTLRCSPKSGHDTVSWYQQALGQGPQFIFQYYEEEERQRGNFPDRFSGHQFPNYSSELNVNALLLGDSALYLCASSILGTEAFFGQGTRLTVV.

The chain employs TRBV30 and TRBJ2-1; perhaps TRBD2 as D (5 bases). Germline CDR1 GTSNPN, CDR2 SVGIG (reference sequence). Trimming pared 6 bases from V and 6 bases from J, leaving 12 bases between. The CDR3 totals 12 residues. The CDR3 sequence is CACGESGNEQFF. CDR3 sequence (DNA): TGTGCCTGCGGGGAGAGCGGCAATGAGCAGTTCTTC.

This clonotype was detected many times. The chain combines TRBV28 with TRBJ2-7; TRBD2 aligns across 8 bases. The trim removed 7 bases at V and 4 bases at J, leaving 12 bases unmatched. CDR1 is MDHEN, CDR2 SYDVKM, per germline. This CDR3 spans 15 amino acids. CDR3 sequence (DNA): TGTGCCAGCAATCCCTTCCGGGAGGGTCCATACGAGCAGTACTTC. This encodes CASNPFREGPYEQYF.

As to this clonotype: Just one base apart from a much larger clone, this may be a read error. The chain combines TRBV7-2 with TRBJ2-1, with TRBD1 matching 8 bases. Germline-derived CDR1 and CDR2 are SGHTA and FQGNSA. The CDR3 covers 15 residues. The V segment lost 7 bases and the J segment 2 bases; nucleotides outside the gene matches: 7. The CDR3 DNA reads TGTGCCAGCACCTTGGGACAGGACCCCTACAATGAGCAGTTCTTC. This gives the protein CASTLGQDPYNEQFF.

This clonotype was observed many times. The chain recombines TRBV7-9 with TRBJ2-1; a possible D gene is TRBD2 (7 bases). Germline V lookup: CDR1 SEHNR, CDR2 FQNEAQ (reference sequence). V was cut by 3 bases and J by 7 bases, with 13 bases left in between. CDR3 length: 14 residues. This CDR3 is CASSFGGAGNEQFF. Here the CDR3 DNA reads TGTGCCAGCAGCTTTGGGGGGGCGGGGAATGAGCAGTTCTTC.

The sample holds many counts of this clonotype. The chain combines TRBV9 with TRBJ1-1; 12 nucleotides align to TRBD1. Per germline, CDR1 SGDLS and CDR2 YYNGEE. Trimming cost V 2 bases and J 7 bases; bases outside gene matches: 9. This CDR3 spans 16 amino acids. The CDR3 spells CASSVLPGTGGVEAFF. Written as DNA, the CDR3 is TGTGCCAGCAGCGTCCTTCCAGGGACAGGGGGCGTTGAAGCTTTCTTT. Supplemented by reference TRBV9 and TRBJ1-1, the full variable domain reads DSGVTQTPKHLITATGQRVTLRCSPRSGDLSVYWYQQSLDQGLQFLIQYYNGEERAKGNILERFSAQQFPDLHSELNLSSLELGDSALYFCASSVLPGTGGVEAFFGQGTRLTVV.

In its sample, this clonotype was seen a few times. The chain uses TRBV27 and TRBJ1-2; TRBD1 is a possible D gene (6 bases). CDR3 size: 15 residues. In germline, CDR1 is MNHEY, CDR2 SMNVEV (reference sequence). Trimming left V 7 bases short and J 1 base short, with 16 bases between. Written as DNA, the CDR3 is TGTGCCAGCACTAAATGGGGGGGCTTTAACTATGGCTACACCTTC. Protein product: CASTKWGGFNYGYTF.

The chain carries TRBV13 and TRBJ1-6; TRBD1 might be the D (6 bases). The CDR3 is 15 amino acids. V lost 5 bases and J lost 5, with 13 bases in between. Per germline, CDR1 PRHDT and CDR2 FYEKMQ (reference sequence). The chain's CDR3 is CASSVGGQNNSPLHF. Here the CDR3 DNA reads TGTGCCAGCAGCGTCGGGGGGCAAAATAATTCACCCCTCCACTTT.

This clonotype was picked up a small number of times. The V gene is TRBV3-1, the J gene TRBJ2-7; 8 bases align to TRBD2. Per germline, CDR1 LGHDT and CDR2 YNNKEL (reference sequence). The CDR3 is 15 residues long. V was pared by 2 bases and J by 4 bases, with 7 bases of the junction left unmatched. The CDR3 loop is CASSQSRGALYEQYF. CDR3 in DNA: TGTGCCAGCAGCCAATCGCGGGGGGCCCTATACGAGCAGTACTTC.

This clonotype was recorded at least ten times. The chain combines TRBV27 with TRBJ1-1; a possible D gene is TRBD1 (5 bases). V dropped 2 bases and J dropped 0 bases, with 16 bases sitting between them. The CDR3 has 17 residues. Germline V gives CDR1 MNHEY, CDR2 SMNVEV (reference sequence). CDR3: CASSLILGGVMNTEAFF. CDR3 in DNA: TGTGCCAGCAGTTTAATATTGGGAGGGGTAATGAACACTGAAGCTTTCTTT.

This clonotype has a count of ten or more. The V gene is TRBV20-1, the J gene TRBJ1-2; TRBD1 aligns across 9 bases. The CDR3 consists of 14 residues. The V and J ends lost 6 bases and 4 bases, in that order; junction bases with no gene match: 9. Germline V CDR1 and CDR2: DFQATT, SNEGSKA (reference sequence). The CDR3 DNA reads TGCAGTGCGGATCCGGGACAGGGATCCTATGGCTACACCTTC. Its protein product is CSADPGQGSYGYTF.

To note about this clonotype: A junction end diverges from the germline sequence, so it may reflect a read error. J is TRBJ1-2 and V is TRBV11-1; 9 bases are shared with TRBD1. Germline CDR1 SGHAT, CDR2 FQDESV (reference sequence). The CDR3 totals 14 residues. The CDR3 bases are TGTACCAGCAGCCCGGGACAGGGCAACTATGGCTACACCTTC. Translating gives CTSSPGQGNYGYTF. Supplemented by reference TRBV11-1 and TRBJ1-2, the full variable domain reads EAEVAQSPRYKITEKSQAVAFWCDPISGHATLYWYRQILGQGPELLVQFQDESVVDDSQLPKDRFSAERLKGVDSTLKIQPAELGDSAMYLCTSSPGQGNYGYTFGSGTRLTVV.

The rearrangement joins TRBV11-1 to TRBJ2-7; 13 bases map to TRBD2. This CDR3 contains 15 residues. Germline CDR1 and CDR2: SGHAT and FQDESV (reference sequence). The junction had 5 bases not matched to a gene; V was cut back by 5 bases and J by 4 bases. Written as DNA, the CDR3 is TGTGCCAGCAGCCCCGGGACTAGCGGGAAATACGAGCAGTACTTC. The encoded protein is CASSPGTSGKYEQYF.